This record concerns one T cell receptor beta chain sequence. The sample belongs to a study of cytotoxic CD8 clonotypes in ibrutinib-treated CLL. Method: immunoSEQ multiplex PCR; TCRdb's copy keeps in-frame clones and lacks some. The table shows nearly 50,000 clones, with roughly 63% occurring only once. This CDR3 spans 14 amino acids. V lost 3 bases, J lost 6 bases, and 12 bases lay in between. Germline V gene data show CDR1 as WNHNN and CDR2 as SYGVQD (reference sequence). The source material was PBMCs, sampled after 24 months of ibrutinib treatment. This receptor was obtained from a human donor with chronic lymphocytic leukemia. This chain uses TRBV10-1 with TRBJ2-1, with a weak D call TRBD2 (6 bases). CDR3 amino acids: CASSDGGSGNEQFF. For the CDR3, the DNA is TGCGCCAGCAGTGACGGGGGTTCGGGCAATGAGCAGTTCTTC.